Below are 30 T cell receptor beta chains sequenced from a single sample in a study of T cell changes during pregnancy in multiple sclerosis. The assay was immunoSEQ multiplex PCR, and TCRdb's table has in-frame clones only and misses some. The sample includes more than 55,000 clones, around 89% seen only once; the top ten take 1.8%. The sequencing used peripheral blood, collected after pregnancy. These TCRs come from a female donor with multiple sclerosis, enrolled in a pregnancy study.

The V call is TRBV11-2, the J call TRBJ2-3; 7 bases are shared with TRBD2. V lost 2 bases, J lost 2 bases, and 4 bases stayed unmatched. CDR3 size: 15 residues. CDR1 and CDR2 (germline): SGHAT, FQNNGV. The CDR3 bases are TGTGCCAGCAGCTTATACGGGGGGACCACAGATACGCAGTATTTT. This sequence encodes CASSLYGGTTDTQYF.

The CDR3 reads CAWSGQGQGYEQPQHF. Written as DNA, the CDR3 is TGTGCCTGGAGTGGCCAAGGACAGGGGTATGAACAGCCCCAGCATTTT. V is TRBV30 and J is TRBJ1-5, with 9 bases lining up with TRBD1. The germline V gene encodes CDR1 GTSNPN and CDR2 SVGIG (reference sequence). The CDR3 runs to 16 residues. V dropped 1 base and J dropped 7; count of bases not matched to a gene: 11.

The gene calls are TRBV7-9 and TRBJ1-4; 7 bases agree with TRBD1. This CDR3 spans 15 amino acids. With 2 bases clipped from V and 4 bases from J, the junction kept 4 bases outside the gene matches. Germline loops: CDR1 SEHNR, CDR2 FQNEAQ (reference sequence). CDR3 nucleotides: TGTGCCAGCAGCTTACGGACAGGCGTTAATGAAAAACTGTTTTTT. It translates to CASSLRTGVNEKLFF.

The chain is built from TRBV7-3 and TRBJ2-1; D not certain. The CDR3 is 14 residues long. CDR1 and CDR2 from the germline V gene are SGHTA and FQGTGA. The V end lost 6 bases, the J end lost 3 bases, and 12 bases lay between the germline ends. CDR3 DNA sequence: TGTGCCAGCAGTCAGGCGCACAGCTACAATGAGCAGTTCTTC. Its protein is CASSQAHSYNEQFF.

DNA for the CDR3: TGTGCCAGCAGCGCTCAGTCACCGGGACTAGGTACAGATACGCAGTATTTT. Translation: CASSAQSPGLGTDTQYF. The chain joins TRBV9 to TRBJ2-3, with 8 nucleotides matching TRBD2. This CDR3 is built from 17 residues. The germline gives CDR1 SGDLS, CDR2 YYNGEE. Trimming took 3 bases from V and 3 from J; bases not matched to a gene: 12.

V is TRBV7-9 and J is TRBJ1-6; D unclear. There are 15 residues in the CDR3. Germline lookup yields CDR1 SEHNR and CDR2 FQNEAQ (reference sequence). V lost 1 base and J lost 10, with 14 bases in between. CDR3 amino acids: CASSLGGNPNSPLHF. The CDR3 region has the DNA TGTGCCAGCAGCTTAGGAGGGAACCCCAACTCACCCCTCCACTTT. The full variable domain, rest sourced from reference TRBV7-9 and TRBJ1-6, is DTGVSQNPRHKITKRGQNVTFRCDPISEHNRLYWYRQTLGQGPEFLTYFQNEAQLEKSRLLSDRFSAERPKGSFSTLEIQRTEQGDSAMYLCASSLGGNPNSPLHFGNGTRLTVT.

V and J are TRBV5-4 and TRBJ2-2; 8 nucleotides agree with TRBD1. Germline V gene data show CDR1 as SGHNT and CDR2 as YYREEE (reference sequence). CDR3 size: 16 residues. J lost 6 bases, V lost 4 bases, and 11 bases had no gene match. The CDR3 region is CASSRPGQANAGELFF. The CDR3 nucleotides read TGTGCCAGCAGCAGACCGGGACAGGCAAATGCCGGGGAGCTGTTTTTT.

This chain links TRBV5-6 with TRBJ2-1; 7 bases map to TRBD1. The CDR3 is made up of 17 amino acids. V shed 1 base and J 3 bases; nucleotides not matched to a gene: 10. From germline, CDR1 is SGHDT and CDR2 YYEEEE. The CDR3 nucleotides are TGTGCCAGCAGCTTGTTGGCGACAGGGTCGGGCTACAATGAGCAGTTCTTC. This encodes CASSLLATGSGYNEQFF.

The gene calls are TRBV7-2 and TRBJ1-5; tentatively, D is TRBD1 (5 bases). The CDR3 sequence is 16 residues long. Germline loops: CDR1 SGHTA, CDR2 FQGNSA. Between the trimmed V and J ends, which lost 4 bases and 9 bases, there was a span of 22 bases. The CDR3 region is CASSSSGTGAARPQHF. CDR3 coding DNA: TGTGCCAGCAGCTCATCCGGGACTGGGGCCGCAAGGCCCCAGCATTTT.

This chain uses TRBV28 with TRBJ2-7; TRBD1 agrees at 9 bases. Germline loops: CDR1 MDHEN, CDR2 SYDVKM. Trimming removed 3 bases from V and 4 bases from J; junction bases left unmatched: 7. The CDR3 is 15 amino acids. CDR3 protein: CASSFPGTGQYEQYF. CDR3 in DNA: TGTGCCAGCAGTTTTCCTGGGACAGGGCAGTACGAGCAGTACTTC.

The chain couples TRBV18 to TRBJ1-2; a weak D match, TRBD1 (5 bases). V was trimmed by 3 bases and J by 8 bases, leaving 16 bases between them. Germline values: CDR1 KGHSH, CDR2 LQKENI. The CDR3 consists of 14 residues. For the CDR3, the DNA is TGTGCCAGCTCACCGGGTGCGGGGCGAGGCGGCTACACCTTC. Amino acid sequence: CASSPGAGRGGYTF.

The chain links TRBV5-6 to TRBJ1-6, with D possibly being TRBD1 (6 bases). The germline V and J ends were trimmed by 4 bases and 5 bases, with 10 bases remaining between them. Germline CDR1 and CDR2: SGHDT and YYEEEE. The CDR3 is 14 residues long. CDR3 region: CASSLTGHNSPLHF. The CDR3 DNA reads as TGTGCCAGCAGCCTAACAGGGCATAATTCACCCCTCCACTTT.

The chain joins TRBV6-1 to TRBJ1-2; D might be TRBD1 (6 bases). The CDR3 loop spans 15 amino acids. Germline loops: CDR1 MNHNS, CDR2 SASEGT. Trimming took off 5 bases at V and 0 bases at J, with 13 bases between the two ends. This chain's CDR3 is CASSKRTVTNYGYTF. The CDR3 nucleotides read TGTGCCAGCAGTAAACGGACAGTAACTAACTATGGCTACACCTTC.

The table lists this clone with a count of one. The chain uses TRBV6-1 and TRBJ2-7; TRBD1 matches at 10 bases. Trimming cost V 7 bases and J 4 bases; bases outside gene matches: 4. The CDR3 consists of 13 residues. Germline V CDR1 and CDR2: MNHNS, SASEGT. The CDR3 DNA reads TGTGCCAGCAAAGGGACAGGGGTATACGAGCAGTACTTC. Its translation: CASKGTGVYEQYF.

The chain joins TRBV2 to TRBJ2-7, with TRBD1 as a possible D gene (6 bases). The germline V and J ends were trimmed by 5 bases and 4 bases, with 15 bases remaining between them. Germline values: CDR1 SNHLY, CDR2 FYNNEI. The CDR3 spans 14 residues. In DNA form, the CDR3 reads TGTGCCAGCAGTTTGAGGCCAGGGGAGTACGAGCAGTACTTC. It yields the protein CASSLRPGEYEQYF.

This clone was counted a single time. J is TRBJ2-7 and V is TRBV18, with 7 bases lining up with TRBD1. Unmatched junction bases numbered 1, after V lost 5 bases and J lost 3 bases. There are 12 residues in the CDR3. The V gene's germline CDR1 is KGHSH and CDR2 LQKENI. CDR3 sequence: CASSGDSYEQYF. The CDR3, as DNA: TGTGCCAGCTCAGGGGACAGCTACGAGCAGTACTTC.

V and J are TRBV5-1 and TRBJ2-2; 7 nucleotides match TRBD2. The CDR3 is 17 residues long. Germline loops: CDR1 SGHRS, CDR2 YFSETQ. V trimming: 3 bases; J trimming: 2 bases; junction bases outside the gene matches: 10. For the CDR3, the DNA is TGCGCCAGCAGCTCTACCCCCCAGCGGGGCAACACCGGGGAGCTGTTTTTT. Translating gives CASSSTPQRGNTGELFF. Combining the CDR3 with reference TRBV5-1 and TRBJ2-2 gives the whole variable domain KAGVTQTPRYLIKTRGQQVTLSCSPISGHRSVSWYQQTPGQGLQFLFEYFSETQRNKGNFPGRFSGRQFSNSRSEMNVSTLELGDSALYLCASSSTPQRGNTGELFFGEGSRLTVL.

The chain has TRBV2 and TRBJ1-1; perhaps TRBD1 as D (5 bases). This CDR3 contains 14 residues. The V gene's germline CDR1 is SNHLY and CDR2 FYNNEI. V lost 7 bases and J lost 5, with 17 bases in between. The chain's CDR3 is CASNLAGQGTEAFF. Here the CDR3 DNA reads TGTGCCAGCAACCTAGCGGGGCAGGGAACTGAAGCTTTCTTT.

The chain combines TRBV9 with TRBJ2-3; TRBD2 aligns across 8 bases. The CDR3 has 16 amino acids. Per the germline V gene, CDR1 is SGDLS and CDR2 is YYNGEE. The ends lost 2 bases at V and 0 bases at J; junction bases unmatched: 5. The CDR3: CASSVGAGVSTDTQYF. In DNA form, the CDR3 reads TGTGCCAGCAGCGTTGGAGCGGGGGTTAGCACAGATACGCAGTATTTT.

This chain links TRBV5-6 with TRBJ2-7, with D unresolved. This CDR3 contains 13 residues. Trimming stripped 3 bases from V and 2 bases from J, with 9 bases between. CDR1 and CDR2 from the germline V gene are SGHDT and YYEEEE. The CDR3 coding sequence is TGTGCCAGCAGCTATGGGCCCCCCTACGAGCAGTACTTC. As protein: CASSYGPPYEQYF.

Remarks on this clone: At one boundary the junction diverges from the germline segment, which might be a read error. The chain combines TRBV7-7 with TRBJ2-5, with D possibly being TRBD2 (5 bases). CDR3 size: 14 residues. CDR1 is SSHAT, CDR2 FNYEAQ, per germline (reference sequence). CDR3 nucleotides: TGTGCTAGCAGCTTAAATCCGGGGCAAGAGACCCAGTACTTC. Residues: CASSLNPGQETQYF. The variable domain in full, with the rest retrieved from reference TRBV7-7 and TRBJ2-5, is GAGVSQSPRYKVTKRGQDVTLRCDPISSHATLYWYQQALGQGPEFLTYFNYEAQPDKSGLPSDRFSAERPEGSISTLTIQRTEQRDSAMYRCASSLNPGQETQYFGPGTRLLVL.

This chain connects TRBV5-6 to TRBJ2-3, with TRBD2 identical over 13 bases. The CDR3 runs 15 residues. The V and J ends lost 3 bases and 3 bases, in that order; junction bases with no gene match: 1. The germline V gene has CDR1 SGHDT and CDR2 YYEEEE. CDR3 bases: TGTGCCAGCAGCTCGGGACTAGCGGGGACAGATACGCAGTATTTT. Amino acids: CASSSGLAGTDTQYF.

The chain combines TRBV7-9 with TRBJ2-7; TRBD2 aligns across 8 bases. With 5 bases clipped from V and 0 bases from J, the junction kept 6 bases outside the gene matches. This CDR3 has 15 amino acids. The germline V gene encodes CDR1 SEHNR and CDR2 FQNEAQ (reference sequence). The CDR3 region is CASSRGGTSSYEQYF. Here the CDR3 DNA reads TGTGCCAGCAGCCGGGGGGGTACAAGCTCCTACGAGCAGTACTTC.

The chain joins TRBV30 to TRBJ1-2; D ambiguous. Trimming left V 7 bases short and J 3 bases short, with 15 bases between. The germline V gene encodes CDR1 GTSNPN and CDR2 SVGIG (reference sequence). This CDR3 is 13 amino acids long. CDR3 in amino acids: CASPVGNYYGYTF. The DNA for the CDR3 is TGTGCCTCCCCCGTCGGTAATTACTATGGCTACACCTTC.

This chain links TRBV30 with TRBJ1-6; possible D gene TRBD1, 6 bases. The germline gives CDR1 GTSNPN, CDR2 SVGIG (reference sequence). The CDR3 runs to 13 residues. The V gene lost 4 bases and the J gene lost 11 bases, with 15 bases spanning the gap. As DNA, the CDR3 is TGTGCCTGGAACAGGGCAGCCCTTGCACCCCTCCACTTT. It codes for CAWNRAALAPLHF.

V gene TRBV2 combines with J gene TRBJ2-5; TRBD2 matches 7 bases. The CDR3 runs 16 residues. The J segment lost 1 base and the V segment lost 0 bases, leaving 5 bases of the junction unmatched. Germline V gene data show CDR1 as SNHLY and CDR2 as FYNNEI. DNA of the CDR3: TGTGCCAGCAGTGAAGCGCCATCGGGGGGCCAAGAGACCCAGTACTTC. Amino acids: CASSEAPSGGQETQYF.

This chain uses TRBV7-2 with TRBJ2-3; D is undetermined. CDR1 is SGHTA and CDR2 is FQGNSA in the germline V gene. The CDR3 runs to 13 residues. V lost 1 base and J lost 4, with 6 bases in between. CDR3 amino acids: CASSLGHSDTQYF. In DNA form, the CDR3 reads TGTGCCAGCAGCTTAGGCCACTCAGATACGCAGTATTTT. Filled out from reference TRBV7-2 and TRBJ2-3, the complete variable domain reads GAGVSQSPSNKVTEKGKDVELRCDPISGHTALYWYRQSLGQGLEFLIYFQGNSAPDKSGLPSDRFSAERTGGSVSTLTIQRTQQEDSAVYLCASSLGHSDTQYFGPGTRLTVL.

This chain links TRBV4-1 with TRBJ2-3, with 11 bases aligning to TRBD2. Germline V CDR1 and CDR2: MGHRA, YSYEKL. V lost 2 bases to trimming and J lost 4 bases; unmatched junction nucleotides: 5. The CDR3 sequence is 16 residues long. The CDR3 protein is CASSQTLAGGPDTQYF. CDR3 nucleotides: TGCGCCAGCAGCCAAACCCTAGCGGGGGGACCAGATACGCAGTATTTT.

V and J are TRBV7-9 and TRBJ1-2; 9 nucleotides agree with TRBD1. CDR3 length: 13 amino acids. The ends lost 5 bases at V and 6 bases at J; junction bases unmatched: 4. Germline V CDR1 and CDR2: SEHNR, FQNEAQ (reference sequence). In DNA form, the CDR3 reads TGTGCCAGCAGCCGGGGACAGGGACATGGCTACACCTTC. Protein sequence: CASSRGQGHGYTF.

The chain is built from TRBV4-1 and TRBJ2-7; the match to TRBD1 covers 8 bases. The germline CDR1 and CDR2 sequences are MGHRA and YSYEKL. CDR3 length: 15 amino acids. Trimming cost V 0 bases and J 3 bases; bases outside gene matches: 4. This CDR3 is CASSQDPGQDYEQYF. In DNA, the CDR3 is TGCGCCAGCAGCCAAGATCCGGGACAGGACTACGAGCAGTACTTC.